One T cell receptor beta chain is described in this entry. The target of this receptor is not known. There are no base qualities to consult, and no much larger clone falls within one base. These data are taken from a study of siplizumab effects on memory and regulatory T cells (dated by TCRdb to the late 2010s). Turning to the overall study: The study looked at the effect of siplizumab, an anti-CD2 antibody, on alloreactive T-cell subsets in allogeneic mixed lymphocyte reactions made from human PBMCs. Paper-wide results and their limitations: Whether proliferating Tregs from siplizumab cultures actually had suppressive function was not functionally confirmed. Because sequences below about 10^-5 frequency were poorly captured, only a minor fraction of alloreactive clones could be mapped to unstimulated subsets. Roughly 75-95% of proliferating CD4+ or CD8+ clones could not be assigned a naive or memory phenotype. The cumulative frequency of alloreactive sequences traceable to unstimulated CD4+ memory T cells was significantly reduced by siplizumab. Of the alloreactive CD4+ clones that could be mapped, the Treg-derived share averaged approximately 67% with siplizumab compared with around 27% in control reactions. Unstimulated naive T cells appeared more diverse than memory T cells, and naive cells seemed to contribute substantially to the alloresponse.

CDR1 and CDR2, per the germline V gene (reference sequence), are LNHDA and SQIVND. Germline trimming amounts to 5 bases on V and 2 bases on J, with 10 as the count of junction bases outside the gene matches. From cysteine to phenylalanine, the CDR3 is 16 amino acids long. The entry retains the CDR3 DNA only, 48 bases that are in frame from base 1. The library was obtained by the immunoSEQ multiplex PCR assay. Each sample had roughly 90,000 TCR templates assayed by the deep sequencing platform. Genomic DNA extracted from sorted T cells was used for TCRbeta CDR3 sequencing. Per the original workflow: The R programming language was used for the clonal analysis of the TCRbeta CDR3 data. Comparing unstimulated samples against CFSE-low samples taken after the reaction was how alloreactive CD4+ and CD8+ clones were defined. Regulatory or non-regulatory origin of alloreactive CD4+ clones was assigned by matching sequences to the sorted unstimulated Treg and non-Treg repertoires. Entries here come from immuneACCESS through TCRdb and include only in-frame sequences with V and J called. Some clones fail to appear in such tables; in the studies checked, an unresolved V gene covers under half of the shortfall, and the cause of the remainder is unknown. D and trimming come from the DNA, and the V and J calls and clone size come from that table. This sample is represented by 110,000 or so clones; 85% to 95% of them were singletons. The top ten hold over 0.15% of the sample.

Sorted unstimulated T cells, along with proliferating T cells recovered from mixed lymphocyte reactions, underwent TCRbeta CDR3 sequencing. Fresh whole blood from ten to eleven HLA-typed healthy donors served as the source for isolating PBMCs. To map where alloreactive clones came from, CD4+ non-regulatory T cells in the unstimulated state were FACS-sorted. The source material was non-Treg CD4+ T cells sorted from blood. This specimen's cell subset or site label, per the study, means: FACS-sorted unstimulated CD4+ non-regulatory T cells. The TCR was taken from a human donor in good health. The rearrangement combines TRBV19 with TRBJ2-7, with 9 junctional bases fitting TRBD2. The DNA sequence reads TGTGCCAGTAGTTTTCGGATAGCGGGGGCACCCTACGAGCAGTACTTC. This sequence encodes CASSFRIAGAPYEQYF. The reference TRBV19 and TRBJ2-7 proteins fill in what lies around the CDR3, so the full variable domain reads DGGITQSPKYLFRKEGQNVTLSCEQNLNHDAMYWYRQDPGQGLRLIYYSQIVNDFQKGDIAEGYSVSREKKESFPLTVTSAQKNPTAFYLCASSFRIAGAPYEQYFGPGTRLTVT.